These T cell receptor beta chains were read from a single sample in a study of T cells expressing NK-cell markers. TCRdb reprocessed the 5' RACE reads and keeps a single row for each CDR3 protein, giving no DNA. The sample totals a few hundred thousand distinct CDR3 sequences. The sample was blood T cells: a sorted CD56 or NKG2C T cell subset, CD4+ or CD8+ T cells, or bulk PBMC T cells (not recorded which). These TCRs come from a man aged 18 to 69 in good health. Each CDR3 is given with its conserved first and last residue. Fields, in order: CDR3 protein, J gene, V gene.

CDR3aa: CSANRRGSYEQYF
j_gene: TRBJ2-7
v_gene: TRBV29-1

CDR3aa: CASRHGGTSGWGYEQYF
j_gene: TRBJ2-7
v_gene: TRBV2

CDR3aa: CASRPGTQPQHF
j_gene: TRBJ1-5
v_gene: TRBV12-3/TRBV12-4

CDR3aa: CASSQQGFTGELFF
j_gene: TRBJ2-2
v_gene: TRBV14

CDR3aa: CASTLLSGSSYEQYF
j_gene: TRBJ2-7
v_gene: TRBV11-2

CDR3aa: CASTRDRKPLHF
j_gene: TRBJ1-6
v_gene: TRBV12-3/TRBV12-4

CDR3aa: CASSLRRGVDTQYF
j_gene: TRBJ2-3
v_gene: TRBV5-1

CDR3aa: CASSFSNGGRTDTQYF
j_gene: TRBJ2-3
v_gene: TRBV7-9

CDR3aa: CASSTDPFNQPQHF
j_gene: TRBJ1-5
v_gene: TRBV5-1

CDR3aa: CASSFDPPGGYTF
j_gene: TRBJ1-2
v_gene: TRBV5-5

CDR3aa: CASSSGTGGGSYNEQFF
j_gene: TRBJ2-1
v_gene: TRBV7-9

CDR3aa: CASSPQGAGGANVLTF
j_gene: TRBJ2-6
v_gene: TRBV6-5

CDR3aa: CASSLVIGGTNEQFF
j_gene: TRBJ2-1
v_gene: TRBV5-1

CDR3aa: CASSLGGLAGWDTQYF
j_gene: TRBJ2-3
v_gene: TRBV12-3/TRBV12-4

CDR3aa: CSATEGGHNYGYTF
j_gene: TRBJ1-2
v_gene: TRBV20-1

CDR3aa: CSVRTGYNYGYTF
j_gene: TRBJ1-2
v_gene: TRBV29-1

CDR3aa: CASRTGVSGNTIYF
j_gene: TRBJ1-3
v_gene: TRBV2

CDR3aa: CASSLAGDRHPGNTIYF
j_gene: TRBJ1-3
v_gene: TRBV7-2

CDR3aa: CASRGTVANQPQHF
j_gene: TRBJ1-5
v_gene: TRBV2

CDR3aa: CASSRDRASHTGELFF
j_gene: TRBJ2-2
v_gene: TRBV11-2

CDR3aa: CASTKRPAQGVEGYTF
j_gene: TRBJ1-2
v_gene: TRBV2